Following are 12 T cell receptor beta chains from one sample sequenced in a study of blood T cell repertoires in COVID-19. Sequencing used immunoSEQ multiplex PCR; TCRdb keeps in-frame clones, though not all of them. This table holds roughly 220,000 clones, approximately 86% found once. Sequencing was carried out using peripheral blood. The source of these receptors is a man in his 60s with acute or convalescent COVID-19.

The chain employs TRBV4-3 and TRBJ1-5, with TRBD1 as a possible D gene (6 bases). CDR1 LGHNA and CDR2 YSLEER come from the germline V gene. Between the trimmed V and J ends, which lost 3 bases and 2 bases, there was a span of 14 bases. This CDR3 region has 16 residues. The CDR3 DNA follows: TGCGCCAGCAGCCATCTACAGGGATGGCGCAATCAGCCCCAGCATTTT. Its protein is CASSHLQGWRNQPQHF.

The chain employs TRBV19 and TRBJ2-2, with D possibly TRBD1 on 6 matching bases. Germline lookup yields CDR1 LNHDA and CDR2 SQIVND (reference sequence). The CDR3 covers 17 residues. V was pared by 7 bases and J by 0 bases, with 18 bases between. CDR3 in amino acids: CASNLQGSFANTGELFF. In DNA form, the CDR3 reads TGTGCCAGTAACTTACAGGGCTCGTTCGCGAACACCGGGGAGCTGTTTTTT.

The CDR3 nucleotides read TGTGCCAGCAGCCCCCGGGATGGGCACACTGAAGCTTTCTTT. Its protein is CASSPRDGHTEAFF. V is TRBV7-9 and J is TRBJ1-1; D is undetermined. Germline-derived CDR1 and CDR2 are SEHNR and FQNEAQ (reference sequence). Trimming left V 5 bases short and J 3 bases short, with 13 bases between. CDR3 length: 14 residues.

The V and J genes are TRBV5-1 and TRBJ1-2, with D perhaps matching TRBD1 (5 bases). Germline V gene data show CDR1 as SGHRS and CDR2 as YFSETQ. The CDR3 loop spans 14 amino acids. Trimming shortened V by 4 bases and J by 8 bases, and 18 bases separated the two germline ends. CDR3 loop: CASSRSGTGGGYTF. Here the CDR3 DNA reads TGCGCCAGCAGCAGATCCGGGACCGGAGGGGGCTACACCTTC.

This clone was observed a few times. V is TRBV6-6 and J is TRBJ1-2, with D perhaps matching TRBD1 (6 bases). Germline V gene data show CDR1 as MNHNY and CDR2 as SVGAGI (reference sequence). The germline V and J ends were trimmed by 5 bases and 0 bases, with 19 bases remaining between them. CDR3 length: 17 amino acids. CDR3 DNA sequence: TGTGCCAGCAGTCTACCTAGGTGGGGGGGCTCTAACTATGGCTACACCTTC. This gives the protein CASSLPRWGGSNYGYTF.

The sample holds a few counts of this clone. V and J are TRBV5-4 and TRBJ1-2; TRBD1 aligns across 9 bases. The V segment lost 4 bases and the J segment 4 bases; nucleotides outside the gene matches: 20. The CDR3 runs 19 residues. Germline loops: CDR1 SGHNT, CDR2 YYREEE (reference sequence). CDR3 nucleotides: TGTGCCAGCAGCCCGACGGCCGGGACAGGGTTCTTAATAGGCTATGGCTACACCTTC. It is translated as CASSPTAGTGFLIGYGYTF.

This chain links TRBV3-1 (or the pseudogene TRBV3-2) with TRBJ1-2, with a tentative D call TRBD1 (5 bases). The CDR3 extends over 13 amino acids. Germline V lookup: CDR1 LGHDT, CDR2 YNNKEL (reference sequence). V was shortened by 4 bases and J by 6 bases, with 12 bases between the two germline ends. CDR3 in amino acids: CASSRRGSDGYTF. The CDR3 bases are TGTGCCAGCAGCCGGCGGGGCTCTGATGGCTACACCTTC.

The chain employs TRBV10-3 and TRBJ1-6; D uncertain. CDR1 is ENHRY and CDR2 is SYGVKD in the germline V gene. The V end lost 3 bases, the J end lost 6 bases, and 6 bases lay between the germline ends. This CDR3 has 13 amino acids. The CDR3 nucleotides read TGTGCCATCAGTGACAGTGTTAATTCACCCCTCCACTTT. Protein: CAISDSVNSPLHF.

This sequence joins TRBV6-1 and TRBJ1-2; tentatively, D is TRBD1 (5 bases). Trimming left V 2 bases short and J 2 bases short, with 9 bases between. This CDR3 is built from 14 residues. Looked up from germline, CDR1 is MNHNS and CDR2 is SASEGT. The chain's CDR3 is CASSERGLNYGYTF. CDR3 in DNA: TGTGCCAGCAGTGAAAGGGGTTTGAACTATGGCTACACCTTC.

The chain recombines TRBV28 with TRBJ2-7; TRBD1 aligns across 8 bases. Looked up from germline, CDR1 is MDHEN and CDR2 is SYDVKM. The CDR3 is 12 residues long. Germline trimming cut 10 bases from V and 4 bases from J; bases unmatched to any gene: 6. CDR3 coding DNA: TGTGCCACCAGGGGGCTTGTATACGAGCAGTACTTC. Its protein product is CATRGLVYEQYF.

The rearrangement links TRBV4-1 to TRBJ1-2, with 10 bases fitting TRBD1. This CDR3 has 14 amino acids. V trimming: 5 bases; J trimming: 7 bases; junction bases outside the gene matches: 7. Germline loops: CDR1 MGHRA, CDR2 YSYEKL. CDR3 coding DNA: TGCGCCAGCAGCTCCCGGACAGGGGGTACTGGCTACACCTTC. Translated: CASSSRTGGTGYTF.

The rearrangement joins TRBV6-5 to TRBJ2-7, with 8 bases lining up with TRBD1. The V gene end was trimmed by 8 bases and the J gene end by 3 bases; junction bases not matched to a gene: 9. This CDR3 has 14 amino acids. Germline CDR1 and CDR2: MNHEY and SVGAGI. CDR3 protein: CASGRQGAIYEQYF. DNA for the CDR3: TGTGCCAGCGGGCGTCAGGGGGCGATCTACGAGCAGTACTTC.